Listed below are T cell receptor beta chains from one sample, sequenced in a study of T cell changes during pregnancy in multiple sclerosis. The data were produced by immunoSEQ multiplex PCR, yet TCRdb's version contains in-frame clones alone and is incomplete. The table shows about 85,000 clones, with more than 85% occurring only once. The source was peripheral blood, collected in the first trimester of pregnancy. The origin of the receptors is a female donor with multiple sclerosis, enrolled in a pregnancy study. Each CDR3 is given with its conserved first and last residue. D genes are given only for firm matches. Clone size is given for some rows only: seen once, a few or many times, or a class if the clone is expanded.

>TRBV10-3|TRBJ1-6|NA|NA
CAISYRSYNSPLHF
TGTGCCATCAGTTATAGGAGTTACAATTCACCCCTCCACTTT
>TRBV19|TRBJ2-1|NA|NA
CASGQYNEQFF
TGTGCCAGCGGACAGTACAATGAGCAGTTCTTC
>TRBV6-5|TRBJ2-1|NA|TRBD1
CASSYSTGQLNNEQFF
TGTGCCAGCAGTTACTCGACGGGACAGCTAAACAATGAGCAGTTCTTC
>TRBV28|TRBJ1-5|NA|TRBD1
CASTDRVGNQPQHF
TGTGCCAGCACCGACAGGGTAGGCAATCAGCCCCAGCATTTT
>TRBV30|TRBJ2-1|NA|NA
CAWSVKGAGGEQFF
TGTGCCTGGAGTGTAAAGGGGGCGGGAGGTGAGCAGTTCTTC
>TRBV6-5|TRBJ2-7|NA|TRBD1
CASRGQGDYEQYF
TGTGCCAGCAGGGGACAGGGGGACTACGAGCAGTACTTC
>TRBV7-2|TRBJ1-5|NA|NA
CAITGPRRPQHF
TGTGCCATCACAGGACCCAGGCGGCCCCAGCATTTT
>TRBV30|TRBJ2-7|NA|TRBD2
CAWRWGTSSEQYF
TGTGCCTGGAGGTGGGGGACTAGTTCCGAGCAGTACTTC
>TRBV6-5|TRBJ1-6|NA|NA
CASSYENRLNSPLHF
TGTGCCAGCAGTTACGAGAACAGGCTGAATTCACCCCTCCACTTT
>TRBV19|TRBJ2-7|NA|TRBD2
CASSSGGSYEQYF
TGTGCCAGCTCTAGCGGGGGCTCCTACGAGCAGTACTTC
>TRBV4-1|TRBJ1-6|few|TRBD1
CASSQDRDRGSPLHF
TGCGCCAGCAGCCAAGATCGGGACAGGGGTTCACCCCTCCACTTT
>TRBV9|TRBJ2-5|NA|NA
CASSTPRGAQETQYF
TGTGCCAGCAGTACCCCCCGTGGAGCCCAAGAGACCCAGTACTTC
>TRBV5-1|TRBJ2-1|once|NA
CASSLVSGQNNEQFF
TGCGCCAGCAGCTTGGTTTCGGGACAAAACAATGAGCAGTTCTTC
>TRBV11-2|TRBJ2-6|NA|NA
CASSPPGRANVLTF
TGTGCCAGCAGCCCCCCGGGGAGGGCCAACGTCCTGACTTTC
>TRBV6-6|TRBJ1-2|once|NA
CASSPIYDSYGYTF
TGTGCCAGCAGTCCTATATACGACTCCTATGGCTACACCTTC
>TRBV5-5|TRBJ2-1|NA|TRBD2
CASSLGLDLAGGGNEQFF
TGTGCCAGCAGCTTGGGGTTGGATCTAGCGGGAGGGGGCAATGAGCAGTTCTTC
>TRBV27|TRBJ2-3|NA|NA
CASSPSTRGDTQYF
TGTGCCAGCAGTCCATCGACAAGGGGGGATACGCAGTATTTT
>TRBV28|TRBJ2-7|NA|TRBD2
CASSPMTSGRYEQYF
TGTGCCAGCAGTCCAATGACTAGCGGGAGATACGAGCAGTACTTC
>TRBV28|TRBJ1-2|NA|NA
CASSLVGRYGYTF
TGTGCCAGCAGTTTAGTGGGCCGCTATGGCTACACCTTC
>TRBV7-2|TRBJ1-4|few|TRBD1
CASSPGQGTGQLFF
TGTGCCAGCAGCCCGGGACAGGGTACGGGTCAACTGTTTTTT